This T cell receptor (beta chain) was obtained from a study of radiation and T cells in renal cell carcinoma. Study information: Nephrectomy followed 15 Gy stereotactic body radiation by 4 weeks.

Per germline, CDR1 LNHDA and CDR2 SQIVND (reference sequence). V was shortened by 5 bases and J by 5 bases, with 14 bases between the two germline ends. The CDR3 is 14 residues long. Sequencing was performed with immunoSEQ multiplex PCR; in TCRdb, only in-frame clones are kept and a portion is missing. The table includes 100,000 to 150,000 clones, roughly four fifths detected once. Points from the study as a whole: Without pretreatment biopsies, baseline tumor clonotype presence was undetermined. Top tumor clonotypes rose in blood 2 weeks post-radiation, then contracted.

This clone was seen repeatedly, ten times or more. The antigen remains unidentified. Time point in this sample: blood 2 weeks post-SBRT. Treatment in this sample: 15 Gy SBRT to primary tumor, nephrectomy 4 weeks later. The chain combines TRBV19 with TRBJ2-3; D uncertain. This clonotype was obtained from a man aged 45 to 65 with renal cell carcinoma. The source material was blood, sampled from a patient whose treatment included radiotherapy and nephrectomy. CDR3 region: CASSSTGPLDTQYF. CDR3 DNA sequence: TGTGCCAGTAGTTCCACCGGGCCTCTAGATACGCAGTATTTT. Complete variable domain (other parts from reference TRBV19 and TRBJ2-3): DGGITQSPKYLFRKEGQNVTLSCEQNLNHDAMYWYRQDPGQGLRLIYYSQIVNDFQKGDIAEGYSVSREKKESFPLTVTSAQKNPTAFYLCASSSTGPLDTQYFGPGTRLTVL.